This is a list of T cell receptor beta chains from one sample in a study of identical twins. Each CDR3 protein gets one entry after TCRdb re-called the 5' RACE reads with MiXCR. The table records 350,000 to 400,000 distinct CDR3 sequences, about 10% of them present only once. Sequencing was performed on naive T cells sorted from blood. The source is a woman aged 50 to 60 in good health. The CDR3 runs from the conserved cysteine through the conserved F or W. Each record gives: D gene, J gene, V gene, clone size, CDR3 protein, CDR3 DNA. The D gene is left open where the match is weak. The size of a clone is reported for some rows only, either as once, few or many, or as a class for expanded clones.

TRBD1,TRBJ2-7,TRBV6-5,few,CASSLQGGDEQYF,TGTGCCAGCAGCTTACAGGGGGGCGACGAGCAGTACTTC
.,TRBJ2-1,TRBV19,.,CASSIYGDNEQFF,TGTGCCAGTAGTATATATGGAGACAATGAGCAGTTCTTC
.,TRBJ2-3,TRBV11-3,.,CASSTLGGIVTDTQYF,TGTGCCAGCAGCACGCTCGGCGGGATAGTGACAGATACGCAGTATTTT
.,TRBJ1-1,TRBV5-1,.,CASSMQGWGTEAFF,TGCGCCAGCAGCATGCAGGGATGGGGCACTGAAGCTTTCTTT
.,TRBJ2-6,TRBV7-2,few,CASSPLGAGFSGANVLTF,TGTGCCAGCAGCCCCCTAGGGGCAGGGTTCTCTGGGGCCAACGTCCTGACTTTC
TRBD1,TRBJ1-1,TRBV15,few,CATSRTGTGGLWDTEAFF,TGTGCCACCAGCAGAACCGGGACAGGGGGCCTCTGGGACACTGAAGCTTTCTTT
TRBD2,TRBJ2-1,TRBV13,many,CACASGRTEQFF,TGTGCCTGCGCTAGCGGGAGAACTGAGCAGTTCTTC
.,TRBJ2-7,TRBV10-3,.,CAISGLVFYEQYF,TGTGCCATCAGTGGACTAGTTTTCTACGAGCAGTACTTC
.,TRBJ2-1,TRBV5-1,.,CASSSPGENEQFF,TGCGCCAGCAGCTCCCCCGGGGAAAATGAGCAGTTCTTC
.,TRBJ2-5,TRBV20-1,.,CSAREGNTQETQYF,TGCAGTGCTAGAGAAGGGAATACCCAAGAGACCCAGTACTTC
TRBD1,TRBJ2-3,TRBV10-3,many,CATHTGTGGLADTQYF,TGTGCCACCCATACCGGGACAGGGGGCCTCGCAGATACGCAGTATTTT
.,TRBJ2-2,TRBV15,.,CATSDDRLGVTGELFF,TGTGCCACCAGCGATGATCGACTAGGGGTTACCGGGGAGCTGTTTTTT
.,TRBJ1-1,TRBV20-1,.,CSARDAGLYTEAFF,TGCAGTGCTAGAGATGCAGGTCTTTACACTGAAGCTTTCTTT
TRBD2,TRBJ2-5,TRBV27,many,CASSFLTSGSGTQYF,TGTGCCAGCAGTTTTCTCACTAGCGGGAGCGGGACCCAGTACTTC
TRBD1,TRBJ2-5,TRBV15,.,CATSRETGGKETQYF,TGTGCCACCAGCAGGGAAACAGGGGGCAAGGAGACCCAGTACTTC
.,TRBJ1-6,TRBV20-1,many,CSASSTGLYSPLHF,TGCAGTGCTAGCTCGACAGGACTCTATTCACCCCTCCACTTT
.,TRBJ2-2,TRBV5-6,.,CASSFGGRGGELFF,TGTGCCAGCAGCTTTGGTGGGAGAGGCGGGGAGCTGTTTTTT
.,TRBJ1-2,TRBV29-1,many,CSTLGANYGYTF,TGCAGCACCCTTGGTGCTAACTATGGCTACACCTTC
.,TRBJ1-1,TRBV2,many,CASRAGGEAFF,TGTGCCAGCAGGGCTGGTGGGGAAGCTTTCTTT
.,TRBJ1-6,TRBV27,many,CASSFPNNSPLHF,TGTGCCAGCAGTTTCCCAAATAATTCACCCCTCCACTTT
.,TRBJ2-5,TRBV20-1,few,CSAFILGEVAFQETQYF,TGCAGTGCTTTTATACTAGGGGAAGTCGCGTTCCAAGAGACCCAGTACTTC
.,TRBJ2-2,TRBV27,few,CASSPLQQGTGELFF,TGTGCCAGCAGTCCCCTACAACAGGGAACCGGGGAGCTGTTTTTT
.,TRBJ2-1,TRBV3-1,.,CASSQVEGYEQFF,TGTGCCAGCAGCCAAGTCGAGGGGTATGAGCAGTTCTTC
.,TRBJ1-2,TRBV24-1,many,CATSDSFYGYTF,TGTGCCACCAGTGATTCCTTCTATGGCTACACCTTC
.,TRBJ2-1,TRBV12-3/TRBV12-4,many,CASSLAGVGAYNEQFF,TGTGCCAGCAGTTTAGCCGGGGTAGGAGCCTACAATGAGCAGTTCTTC
TRBD1,TRBJ2-5,TRBV12-3/TRBV12-4,.,CASTPDRAETQYF,TGTGCCAGCACCCCCGACAGGGCAGAGACCCAGTACTTC
.,TRBJ2-1,TRBV4-2,many,CASSQVGDYNEQFF,TGTGCCAGCAGCCAAGTCGGGGACTACAATGAGCAGTTCTTC
.,TRBJ2-1,TRBV11-3,few,CASSPRGLYNEQFF,TGTGCCAGCAGCCCCCGCGGACTATACAATGAGCAGTTCTTC
.,TRBJ1-6,TRBV7-8,.,CASSPGLNSPLHF,TGTGCCAGCAGCCCGGGACTAAATTCACCCCTCCACTTT
.,TRBJ2-2,TRBV12-3/TRBV12-4,few,CASTEWGTGELFF,TGTGCCAGTACAGAATGGGGCACCGGGGAGCTGTTTTTT
.,TRBJ2-1,TRBV3-1,.,CASSQGTRNNEQFF,TGTGCCAGCAGCCAAGGGACACGTAACAATGAGCAGTTCTTC
TRBD1,TRBJ2-1,TRBV12-5,many,CASGLVGTGPYNEQFF,TGTGCTAGTGGTTTGGTTGGGACAGGACCCTACAATGAGCAGTTCTTC
TRBD2,TRBJ2-1,TRBV12-3/TRBV12-4,many,CASSGTSGISGNEQFF,TGTGCCAGCAGTGGGACTAGCGGGATTAGCGGCAATGAGCAGTTCTTC
TRBD2,TRBJ2-1,TRBV12-3/TRBV12-4,many,CASSFWREKDEQFF,TGTGCCAGCAGTTTTTGGCGGGAGAAGGATGAGCAGTTCTTC
TRBD1,TRBJ2-3,TRBV5-1,.,CASSSAGTGPLHTQYF,TGCGCCAGCAGCTCAGCCGGGACAGGACCACTTCATACGCAGTATTTT
.,TRBJ1-3,TRBV29-1,many,CSVDGSGNTIYF,TGCAGCGTTGACGGGAGTGGAAACACCATATATTTT
.,TRBJ2-1,TRBV5-1,few,CASSLASVAGEQFF,TGCGCCAGCAGCTTGGCCTCCGTCGCGGGCGAGCAGTTCTTC
.,TRBJ2-1,TRBV7-2,.,CASSLDYGSNEQFF,TGTGCCAGCAGCTTAGACTACGGGAGCAATGAGCAGTTCTTC
.,TRBJ2-5,TRBV10-3,few,CAIMGGGLQETQYF,TGTGCCATCATGGGTGGAGGCCTCCAAGAGACCCAGTACTTC
TRBD2,TRBJ2-2,TRBV6-2/TRBV6-3,few,CASNPLAGAHTGELFF,TGTGCCAGCAATCCCCTAGCGGGAGCTCACACCGGGGAGCTGTTTTTT
TRBD1,TRBJ2-1,TRBV29-1,many,CSVEGTWDRSYNEQFF,TGCAGCGTTGAAGGGACCTGGGACAGGTCCTACAATGAGCAGTTCTTC
.,TRBJ1-2,TRBV24-1,.,CATSDLGGVGYTF,TGTGCCACCAGTGATTTAGGAGGGGTAGGCTACACCTTC
.,TRBJ2-2,TRBV30,.,CAWSSSRTGELFF,TGTGCCTGGAGCTCAAGCAGGACCGGGGAGCTGTTTTTT
.,TRBJ2-3,TRBV18,.,CASSPLWAGGTDTRYF,.
TRBD1,TRBJ1-5,TRBV20-1,many,CSAEGTGVSNQPQHF,TGCAGTGCCGAAGGGACAGGCGTTAGCAATCAGCCCCAGCATTTT
TRBD2,TRBJ2-1,TRBV6-6,many,CASSPEWEGINEQFF,TGTGCCAGCAGTCCCGAGTGGGAGGGGATCAATGAGCAGTTCTTC
.,TRBJ2-3,TRBV7-6,few,CASSTSRSHGTQYF,TGTGCCAGCAGCACCTCGCGCAGTCACGGTACGCAGTATTTT
TRBD2,TRBJ2-1,TRBV27,.,CASSLPGTSNNEQFF,TGTGCCAGCAGTTTACCCGGGACTAGCAACAATGAGCAGTTCTTC
TRBD2,TRBJ2-3,TRBV19,.,CASSIGTRYSDTQYF,TGTGCCAGTAGTATCGGGACTAGGTATTCAGATACGCAGTATTTT
.,TRBJ2-3,TRBV24-1,many,CATSDRTQTDTQYF,TGTGCCACCAGTGACAGGACACAAACAGATACGCAGTATTTT
TRBD1,TRBJ2-3,TRBV12-3/TRBV12-4,.,CASSPLTGGTQYF,TGTGCCAGCAGCCCACTGACAGGGGGGACGCAGTATTTT